The 29 T cell receptor beta chains given below trace back to one sample, sequenced in a study of T cells in tuberculosis. Assay: immunoSEQ multiplex PCR; the TCRdb copy retains only in-frame clones and omits some. The sample contains 37,000 or so clones, roughly 93% of which appear only once. The source material was PBMCs. These receptors were obtained from a donor between 10 and 35 years old with latent tuberculosis or without tuberculosis infection. Some clones in this sample may be carry-over from other donors' samples.

V and J are TRBV27 and TRBJ1-2; 9 nucleotides agree with TRBD1. The CDR3 length is 15 residues. Germline V gives CDR1 MNHEY, CDR2 SMNVEV (reference sequence). Germline trimming cut 4 bases from V and 2 bases from J; bases unmatched to any gene: 5. The CDR3 region is CASSSQGAGNYGYTF. Here the CDR3 DNA reads TGTGCCAGCAGTTCACAGGGGGCGGGGAACTATGGCTACACCTTC.

The chain has TRBV7-9 and TRBJ2-3; the D is unclear. Trimming removed 5 bases at V and 2 bases at J, with 5 bases between. Germline V gene data show CDR1 as SEHNR and CDR2 as FQNEAQ (reference sequence). CDR3 length equals 12 residues. The CDR3 loop reads CASSTFTDTQYF. The DNA of the CDR3 is TGTGCCAGCAGCACTTTCACAGATACGCAGTATTTT. Variable domain in full (rest from reference TRBV7-9 and TRBJ2-3): DTGVSQNPRHKITKRGQNVTFRCDPISEHNRLYWYRQTLGQGPEFLTYFQNEAQLEKSRLLSDRFSAERPKGSFSTLEIQRTEQGDSAMYLCASSTFTDTQYFGPGTRLTVL.

The rearrangement joins TRBV18 to TRBJ1-2; 7 bases are shared with TRBD1. CDR3 size: 15 residues. The V and J ends lost 2 bases and 0 bases, in that order; junction bases with no gene match: 3. Germline V CDR1 and CDR2: KGHSH, LQKENI. The CDR3 region has the DNA TGTGCCAGCTCACCAGACAGGGATCCTAACTATGGCTACACCTTC. Its protein is CASSPDRDPNYGYTF. The variable domain in full, with the rest retrieved from reference TRBV18 and TRBJ1-2, is NAGVMQNPRHLVRRRGQEARLRCSPMKGHSHVYWYRQLPEEGLKFMVYLQKENIIDESGMPKERFSAEFPKEGPSILRIQQVVRGDSAAYFCASSPDRDPNYGYTFGSGTRLTVV.

The CDR3 DNA is TGTGCCAGCATAAACACGCGGGACAGGGGGGGTTCACCCCTCCACTTT. Its protein is CASINTRDRGGSPLHF. The chain carries TRBV28 and TRBJ1-6; 11 positions match TRBD1. Germline V gene sequence: CDR1 MDHEN, CDR2 SYDVKM. The CDR3 has 16 amino acids. J was trimmed by 9 bases and V by 7 bases; bases with no gene match: 11.

This sequence joins TRBV18 and TRBJ1-4; no reliable D call. Germline V gives CDR1 KGHSH, CDR2 LQKENI. The CDR3 loop spans 13 amino acids. V was trimmed by 3 bases and J by 4 bases, leaving 6 bases between them. The chain's CDR3 is CASSPNSNEKLFF. The CDR3 DNA follows: TGTGCCAGCTCACCCAACAGTAATGAAAAACTGTTTTTT.

V is TRBV4-3 and J is TRBJ2-5; 16 positions agree with TRBD2. Germline V CDR1 and CDR2: LGHNA, YSLEER. V lost 0 bases, J lost 7 bases, and 8 bases stayed unmatched. The CDR3 extends over 18 amino acids. CDR3 in amino acids: CASSQDPPGTSGGGTQYF. The CDR3 DNA sequence: TGCGCCAGCAGCCAAGATCCCCCTGGGACTAGCGGGGGGGGGACCCAGTACTTC.

The gene calls are TRBV27 and TRBJ1-1; D perhaps matches TRBD1 (5 bases). V gave up 6 bases and J gave up 3 bases, with 8 bases separating them. CDR1 is MNHEY, CDR2 SMNVEV, per germline (reference sequence). This CDR3 has 12 amino acids. For the CDR3, the DNA is TGTGCCAGCAGCGGGGGGTACACTGAAGCTTTCTTT. Protein product: CASSGGYTEAFF.

This sequence joins TRBV28 and TRBJ1-2, with D maybe TRBD1 (6 bases). Germline loops: CDR1 MDHEN, CDR2 SYDVKM. V was shortened by 5 bases and J by 1 base, with 14 bases between the two germline ends. The CDR3 sequence is 15 residues long. The CDR3 DNA follows: TGTGCCAGCAGTCCGTTAACAGGGATTAACTATGGCTACACCTTC. Its protein product is CASSPLTGINYGYTF.

J is TRBJ2-3 and V is TRBV6-6; TRBD2 matches at 8 bases. This CDR3 has 14 residues. V trimming: 6 bases; J trimming: 1 base; junction bases outside the gene matches: 3. The germline CDR1 and CDR2 sequences are MNHNY and SVGAGI (reference sequence). The CDR3 loop is CASRPAGGTDTQYF. CDR3 DNA: TGTGCCAGCAGACCAGCGGGGGGCACAGATACGCAGTATTTT.

This rearrangement joins TRBV27 to TRBJ2-7, with TRBD1 matching 7 bases. CDR3 length equals 13 residues. V lost 2 bases and J lost 3; bases outside the gene matches: 1. From germline, CDR1 is MNHEY and CDR2 SMNVEV (reference sequence). This CDR3 reads CASSLTGDYEQYF. The CDR3 DNA reads TGTGCCAGCAGTTTAACAGGGGACTACGAGCAGTACTTC.

The V call is TRBV7-3, the J call TRBJ1-1, with no clear D. Germline loops: CDR1 SGHTA, CDR2 FQGTGA. V lost 5 bases, J lost 0 bases, and 7 bases lay in between. The CDR3 is 13 residues long. CDR3 in amino acids: CASSRPMNTEAFF. CDR3 bases: TGTGCCAGCAGCCGTCCTATGAACACTGAAGCTTTCTTT.

The chain recombines TRBV4-3 with TRBJ1-6; no firm D call. Germline values: CDR1 LGHNA, CDR2 YSLEER. This CDR3 region has 16 residues. V lost 0 bases and J 5 bases, leaving 11 bases between the germline ends. CDR3 region: CASSQDLTSNNSPLHF. In DNA form, the CDR3 reads TGCGCCAGCAGCCAAGATCTGACATCCAATAATTCACCCCTCCACTTT.

The rearrangement uses TRBV6-4 and TRBJ2-6; no definite D call. CDR1 is MRHNA, CDR2 SNTAGT, per germline. The CDR3 sequence is 13 residues long. Deletions cut 0 bases from V and 7 bases from J, with 4 bases between. CDR3 region: CASSDSGANVLTF. CDR3 in DNA: TGTGCCAGCAGTGACTCGGGCGCCAACGTCCTGACTTTC.

The V gene is TRBV6-4, the J gene TRBJ1-1; D is uncertain. V lost 6 bases and J lost 0, with 8 bases in between. The CDR3 spans 13 residues. Germline CDR1 is MRHNA and CDR2 is SNTAGT. For the CDR3, the DNA is TGTGCCAGCAGCCGGGTCCTGAACACTGAAGCTTTCTTT. Translated, it gives CASSRVLNTEAFF.

V usage is TRBV27 and J usage is TRBJ2-7; TRBD1 might be the D (5 bases). The V end was cut by 4 bases, the J end by 1 base, with 11 bases between. There are 14 residues in the CDR3. CDR1 MNHEY and CDR2 SMNVEV come from the germline V gene (reference sequence). The CDR3 DNA sequence: TGTGCCAGCAGTTGGGGCCCGATATCCTACGAGCAGTACGTC. This translates into CASSWGPISYEQYV.

The chain couples TRBV4-3 to TRBJ2-2; TRBD1 agrees at 9 bases. There are 16 residues in the CDR3. Trimming at V came to 1 base and at J to 5 bases, leaving 5 bases not matched to a gene. Germline V gene lookup returns CDR1 LGHNA and CDR2 YSLEER. The CDR3 bases are TGCGCCAGCAGCCAAGGAAAGACAGGGGGTACCGGGGAGCTGTTTTTT. The encoded protein is CASSQGKTGGTGELFF.

This clone came up a few times. The chain is built from TRBV6-1 and TRBJ1-1; D may be TRBD1 (5 bases). V lost 7 bases, J lost 7 bases, and 13 bases lay in between. In germline, CDR1 is MNHNS, CDR2 SASEGT. The CDR3 spans 12 residues. The CDR3 bases are TGTGCCAGCAAGGTGGGGGGAAATGAAGCTTTCTTT. It encodes CASKVGGNEAFF.

The chain recombines TRBV19 with TRBJ2-5; D ambiguous. Germline CDR1 and CDR2: LNHDA and SQIVND (reference sequence). Trimming shortened V by 3 bases and J by 0 bases, and 8 bases separated the two germline ends. The CDR3 runs to 14 residues. This CDR3 is CASSMAGYQETQYF. DNA for the CDR3: TGTGCCAGTAGTATGGCAGGATACCAAGAGACCCAGTACTTC.

Here the CDR3 reads CASSRTVYEQFF. In DNA form, the CDR3 reads TGTGCCAGCAGCCGGACAGTTTATGAGCAGTTCTTC. The chain is built from TRBV11-2 and TRBJ2-1; D is perhaps TRBD1 (6 bases). There are 12 residues in the CDR3. Trimming removed 5 bases at V and 8 bases at J, with 10 bases between. Germline CDR1 is SGHAT and CDR2 is FQNNGV.

V gene TRBV6-6 combines with J gene TRBJ2-7; no clear D. The CDR3 spans 11 residues. V lost 6 bases to trimming and J lost 7 bases, with 10 bases between them. Germline CDR1 and CDR2: MNHNY and SVGAGI (reference sequence). The CDR3 is CASRTSLEQYF. In DNA, the CDR3 is TGTGCCAGCAGGACCTCACTAGAGCAGTACTTC.

V and J are TRBV19 and TRBJ1-2; 7 positions agree with TRBD1. The CDR3 is made up of 12 amino acids. Germline trimming cut 4 bases from V and 7 bases from J; bases unmatched to any gene: 3. The V gene's germline CDR1 is LNHDA and CDR2 SQIVND (reference sequence). For the CDR3, the DNA is TGTGCCAGTAGTACCAGGGGGGTTGGCTACACCTTC. This sequence encodes CASSTRGVGYTF.

This rearrangement joins TRBV29-1 to TRBJ2-3, with D perhaps TRBD2 (7 bases). The CDR3 is made up of 15 amino acids. Germline V gives CDR1 SQVTM, CDR2 ANQGSEA. Trimming left V 6 bases short and J 2 bases short, with 18 bases between. The chain's CDR3 is CSVIEGGGLTDTQYF. The CDR3 nucleotides are TGCAGCGTCATTGAGGGGGGGGGTCTCACAGATACGCAGTATTTT.

The V and J genes are TRBV30 and TRBJ1-1; 7 bases agree with TRBD1. Trimming at V came to 0 bases and at J to 7 bases, leaving 5 bases not matched to a gene. The germline CDR1 and CDR2 sequences are GTSNPN and SVGIG (reference sequence). The CDR3 sequence is 13 residues long. CDR3 loop: CAWSVQGTHEAFF. The CDR3 nucleotides are TGTGCCTGGAGTGTACAGGGGACACATGAAGCTTTCTTT.

This chain joins TRBV6-1 and TRBJ2-7; TRBD1 agrees at 10 bases. This CDR3 is 16 amino acids long. Trimming cost V 0 bases and J 4 bases; bases outside gene matches: 6. Germline CDR1 and CDR2: MNHNS and SASEGT. The CDR3 region is CASSEAPGQGKYEQYF. In DNA form, the CDR3 reads TGTGCCAGCAGTGAAGCCCCGGGACAGGGGAAGTACGAGCAGTACTTC.

The J gene is TRBJ1-2, the V gene TRBV11-2; 8 nucleotides line up with TRBD1. The CDR3 is 13 residues long. V lost 0 bases and J lost 10; bases outside the gene matches: 4. Germline V gene data show CDR1 as SGHAT and CDR2 as FQNNGV. The CDR3 DNA reads TGTGCCAGCAGCTTAGAGTGGGACAGGTTCTACACCTTC. Translation gives CASSLEWDRFYTF. Together with reference TRBV11-2 and TRBJ1-2, the CDR3 gives the full variable domain: EAGVAQSPRYKIIEKRQSVAFWCNPISGHATLYWYQQILGQGPKLLIQFQNNGVVDDSQLPKDRFSAERLKGVDSTLKIQPAKLEDSAVYLCASSLEWDRFYTFGSGTRLTVV.

V gene TRBV19 combines with J gene TRBJ2-1, with 8 nucleotides matching TRBD1. The CDR3 runs to 16 residues. Unmatched junction bases numbered 5, after V lost 1 base and J lost 3 bases. Germline V lookup: CDR1 LNHDA, CDR2 SQIVND (reference sequence). This CDR3 reads CASSIGTGLNYNEQFF. The CDR3 coding sequence is TGTGCCAGTAGTATAGGGACAGGGCTGAACTACAATGAGCAGTTCTTC.

The chain links TRBV7-9 to TRBJ1-2; TRBD1 agrees at 7 bases. This CDR3 spans 15 amino acids. Trimming at V came to 5 bases and at J to 8 bases, leaving 14 bases not matched to a gene. Germline lookup yields CDR1 SEHNR and CDR2 FQNEAQ (reference sequence). For the CDR3, the DNA is TGTGCCAGCAGCCCCAGACAGGGAGGATTAGGAGGCTACACCTTC. Protein: CASSPRQGGLGGYTF.

J is TRBJ2-3 and V is TRBV4-3; 11 bases map to TRBD1. The J segment lost 1 base and the V segment lost 2 bases, leaving 8 bases of the junction unmatched. The CDR3 runs to 18 residues. CDR1 is LGHNA and CDR2 is YSLEER in the germline V gene. The CDR3 DNA is TGCGCCAGCAGCCAACGACTTTGGACAGGGGGCGGCACAGATACGCAGTATTTT. Translated: CASSQRLWTGGGTDTQYF.

V and J are TRBV4-2 and TRBJ2-1; 11 bases agree with TRBD2. The germline gives CDR1 LGHNA, CDR2 YNFKEQ. Trimming took 0 bases from V and 7 from J; bases not matched to a gene: 5. The CDR3 is 16 residues long. The CDR3 nucleotides read TGTGCCAGCAGCCAAGAGGATAGCGGGGGGGCTAATGAGCAGTTCTTC. As protein: CASSQEDSGGANEQFF.